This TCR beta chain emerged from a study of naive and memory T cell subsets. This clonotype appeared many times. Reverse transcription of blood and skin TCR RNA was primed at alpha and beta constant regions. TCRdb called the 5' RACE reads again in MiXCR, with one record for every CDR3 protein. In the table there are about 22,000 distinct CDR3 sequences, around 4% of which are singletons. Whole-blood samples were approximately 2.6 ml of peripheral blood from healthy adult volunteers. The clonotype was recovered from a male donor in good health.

In DNA, the CDR3 is TGCGCCAGCAGCTCGACGGGACAGGCGAACACCGGGGAGCTGTTTTTT. It codes for CASSSTGQANTGELFF. J is TRBJ2-2 and V is TRBV5-1; TRBD1 matches at 8 bases. CDR1 and CDR2 (germline): SGHRS, YFSETQ. V was clipped by 3 bases and J by 0 bases; unmatched bases: 4. The CDR3 contains 16 residues.